These 9 T cell receptor beta chains originate from one sample sequenced in a study of metastatic and nonmetastatic thyroid tumors. TCRdb re-called the PCR reads through MiXCR. The sample records about 16,000 clones, under 35% being singletons. Patients were all untreated before their thyroid surgery. Sequencing was performed on blood. Receptors originate from a female donor with papillary thyroid cancer or a benign thyroid nodule (not recorded which). Some clones in this sample may be carry-over from other donors' samples.

This clone was detected only a few times. Mismatch with germline at one junction end may stem from a read error. This sequence joins TRBV10-1 and TRBJ1-5; the D is unclear. CDR1 and CDR2 from the germline V gene are WNHNN and SYGVQD (reference sequence). This CDR3 spans 13 amino acids. The CDR3 nucleotides read TGCGCCAACAGTGAGCCTTGGTATCAGCCCCAGCATTTT. Its translation is CANSEPWYQPQHF.

The V call is TRBV11-3, the J call TRBJ1-1, with D perhaps matching TRBD1 (6 bases). Deletions cut 5 bases from V and 6 bases from J, with 16 bases between. There are 14 residues in the CDR3. Per germline, CDR1 SGHNT and CDR2 YENEEA. The CDR3 bases are TGTGCCAGCAGCGCCGGTAGGGACATGGCTGAAGCTTTCTTT. This codes for CASSAGRDMAEAFF.

By share, this clone counts as medium-sized. The gene calls are TRBV19 and TRBJ1-6, with a tentative D call TRBD1 (5 bases). Germline V CDR1 and CDR2: LNHDA, SQIVND (reference sequence). CDR3 size: 13 residues. Between the trimmed V and J ends, which lost 6 bases and 8 bases, there was a span of 11 bases. CDR3 in amino acids: CASRQVSDSPLHF. The DNA for the CDR3 is TGTGCCAGTAGACAGGTTTCGGATTCACCCCTCCACTTT.

The chain uses TRBV25-1 and TRBJ2-7, with D possibly TRBD1 on 6 matching bases. There are 11 residues in the CDR3. CDR1 MGHDK and CDR2 SYGVNS come from the germline V gene. V was shortened by 7 bases and J by 9 bases, with 13 bases between the two germline ends. The CDR3 coding sequence is TGTGCCAGCACAGACAGGCCGTTGCAGTACTTC. It yields the protein CASTDRPLQYF.

This clone has only a few counts. The gene calls are TRBV27 and TRBJ1-1, with 7 bases lining up with TRBD1. This CDR3 region has 14 residues. The V segment lost 6 bases and the J segment 5 bases; nucleotides outside the gene matches: 9. From germline, CDR1 is MNHEY and CDR2 SMNVEV (reference sequence). The CDR3 nucleotides are TGTGCCAGCAGCCTCAGGGGGTTCGGGACTGAAGCTTTCTTT. Its protein is CASSLRGFGTEAFF.

The chain recombines TRBV6-5 with TRBJ1-2, with D perhaps TRBD1 (6 bases). The V end was cut by 4 bases, the J end by 8 bases, with 17 bases between. Germline V lookup: CDR1 MNHEY, CDR2 SVGAGI. This CDR3 has 14 residues. The CDR3 spells CASSSPSRGGGYTF. The CDR3 DNA is TGTGCCAGCAGTTCCCCGTCCAGGGGTGGCGGCTACACCTTC.

This clone came up many times. This rearrangement joins TRBV7-2 to TRBJ2-2; 10 bases line up with TRBD2. Germline trimming cut 5 bases from V and 3 bases from J; bases unmatched to any gene: 6. This CDR3 is built from 16 residues. Germline assignment: CDR1 SGHTA and CDR2 FQGNSA. The CDR3 sequence: CASSPRLAGDTGELFF. The CDR3 DNA sequence: TGTGCCAGCAGCCCCCGACTAGCGGGCGACACCGGGGAGCTGTTTTTT.

The V and J genes are TRBV9 and TRBJ2-1; TRBD2 matches 11 bases. The CDR3 loop spans 14 amino acids. V lost 3 bases and J lost 9; bases outside the gene matches: 5. Per germline, CDR1 SGDLS and CDR2 YYNGEE. The CDR3 spells CASSATSGRSEQFF. The CDR3 bases are TGTGCCAGCAGCGCAACTAGCGGGAGAAGTGAGCAGTTCTTC.

The V call is TRBV5-6, the J call TRBJ2-3; 8 nucleotides match TRBD2. Losses at the gene ends were 5 bases for V and 5 bases for J; bases not matched to a gene: 13. Looked up from germline, CDR1 is SGHDT and CDR2 is YYEEEE. The CDR3 runs to 16 residues. The CDR3 sequence is CASSPGPAGALDTQYF. The CDR3 DNA is TGTGCCAGCAGTCCTGGCCCAGCGGGAGCCTTAGATACGCAGTATTTT. The full variable domain, rest sourced from reference TRBV5-6 and TRBJ2-3, is DAGVTQSPTHLIKTRGQQVTLRCSPKSGHDTVSWYQQALGQGPQFIFQYYEEEERQRGNFPDRFSGHQFPNYSSELNVNALLLGDSALYLCASSPGPAGALDTQYFGPGTRLTVL.